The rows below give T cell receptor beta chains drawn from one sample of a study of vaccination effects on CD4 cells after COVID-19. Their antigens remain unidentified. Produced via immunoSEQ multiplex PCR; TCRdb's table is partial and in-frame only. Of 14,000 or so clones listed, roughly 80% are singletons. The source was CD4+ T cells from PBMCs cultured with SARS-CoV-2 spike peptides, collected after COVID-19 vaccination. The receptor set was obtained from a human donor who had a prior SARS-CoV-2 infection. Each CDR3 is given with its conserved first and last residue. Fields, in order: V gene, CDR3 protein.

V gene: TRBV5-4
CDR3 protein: CASSLDQGPGELFF

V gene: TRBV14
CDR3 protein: CASSLVGTDTQYF

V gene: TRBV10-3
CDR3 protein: CAISEIDGTFSPLHF

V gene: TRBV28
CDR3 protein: CASNRGRSNYGYTF

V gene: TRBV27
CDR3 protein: CASTPPEHPPNTGELFF

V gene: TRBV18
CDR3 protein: CASSHDSTGNTIYF

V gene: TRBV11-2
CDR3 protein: CASSLVPGPNTEAFF

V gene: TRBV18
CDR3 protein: CASSPSGRNEQFF

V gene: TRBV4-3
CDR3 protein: CASSQDLGGFLNTEAFF

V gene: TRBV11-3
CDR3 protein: CASSIGLGEKLFF

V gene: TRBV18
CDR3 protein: CASSETGRYGYTF

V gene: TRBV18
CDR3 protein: CASSPPGLPDNEQFF

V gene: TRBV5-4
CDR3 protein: CASSLAQSGETQYF

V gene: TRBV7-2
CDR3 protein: CASSLRVSSGRRETQYF

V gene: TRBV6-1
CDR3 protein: CASSEGSLSYNEQFF

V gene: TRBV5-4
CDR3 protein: CASSLVGHSYEQYF

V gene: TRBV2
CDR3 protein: CASSLLTANYGYTF

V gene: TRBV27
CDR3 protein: CASRPSGHTYEQYF

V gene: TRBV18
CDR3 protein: CASSFDSANTEAFF

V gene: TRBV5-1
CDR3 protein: CASSSAIVGAHTQYF

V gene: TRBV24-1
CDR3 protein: CATSDSGPGISNQPQHF

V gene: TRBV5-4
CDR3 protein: CASSLPGTGANVLTF